This TCR beta chain was captured in a study of Ad26.COV2.S vaccination and SARS-CoV-2 variants. Study findings and constraints: Reported post-vaccination CD8+ and CD4+ T cell responses to spike showed substantial breadth. The study found higher spike-specific TCR breadth in vaccine than placebo recipients.

The sample holds one count of this clone. Its antigen is not identified. The CDR3 covers 15 residues. V was shortened by 1 base and J by 1 base, with 10 bases between the two germline ends. Germline loops: CDR1 LGHNA, CDR2 YNFKEQ. Some clones are missing from TCRdb's copy, which holds only in-frame ones; the method was immunoSEQ multiplex PCR. The data contain about 350,000 clones, about 90% of them singletons. This receptor was identified in a human donor who had recovered from COVID-19. Sequencing was performed on peripheral blood, taken after recovery from COVID-19. The V gene is TRBV4-2, the J gene TRBJ1-1; maybe TRBD1 (6 bases). CDR3 sequence reads: CASSQGADRNTEAFF. The CDR3 DNA sequence: TGTGCCAGCAGCCAAGGGGCGGACAGGAACACTGAAGCTTTCTTT.